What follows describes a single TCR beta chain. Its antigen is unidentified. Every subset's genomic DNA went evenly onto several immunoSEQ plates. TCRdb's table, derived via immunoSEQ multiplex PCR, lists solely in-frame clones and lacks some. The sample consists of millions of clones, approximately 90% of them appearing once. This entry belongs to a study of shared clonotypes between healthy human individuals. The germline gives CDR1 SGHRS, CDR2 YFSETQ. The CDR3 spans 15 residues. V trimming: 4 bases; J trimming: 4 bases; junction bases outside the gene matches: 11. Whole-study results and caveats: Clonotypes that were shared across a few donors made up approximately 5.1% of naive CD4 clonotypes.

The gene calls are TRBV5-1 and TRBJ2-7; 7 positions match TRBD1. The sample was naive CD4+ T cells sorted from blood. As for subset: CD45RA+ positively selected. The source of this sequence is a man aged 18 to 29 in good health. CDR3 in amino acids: CASSITTGTAYEQYF. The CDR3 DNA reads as TGCGCCAGCAGCATCACAACCGGGACAGCTTACGAGCAGTACTTC.